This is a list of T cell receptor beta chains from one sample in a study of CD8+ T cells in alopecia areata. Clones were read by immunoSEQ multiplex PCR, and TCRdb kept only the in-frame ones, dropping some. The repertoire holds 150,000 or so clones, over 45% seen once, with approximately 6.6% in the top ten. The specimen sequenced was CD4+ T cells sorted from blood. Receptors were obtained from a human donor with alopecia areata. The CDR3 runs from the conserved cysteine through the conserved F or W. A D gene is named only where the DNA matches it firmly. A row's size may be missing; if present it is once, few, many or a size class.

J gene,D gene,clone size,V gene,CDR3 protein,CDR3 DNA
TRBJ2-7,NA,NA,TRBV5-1,CASSFVPTEQYF,TGCGCCAGCAGCTTCGTACCGACCGAGCAGTACTTC
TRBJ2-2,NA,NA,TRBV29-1,CSVRGHSNTGELFF,TGCAGCGTTAGGGGCCACTCGAACACCGGGGAGCTGTTTTTT
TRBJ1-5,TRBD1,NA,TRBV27,CASSITGGGTPQHF,TGTGCCAGCAGCATCACAGGGGGCGGGACGCCCCAGCATTTT
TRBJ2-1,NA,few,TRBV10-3,CAISDRGQDEQFF,TGTGCCATCAGTGATCGTGGGCAGGATGAGCAGTTCTTC
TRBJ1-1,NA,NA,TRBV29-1,CSVEDQENTEAFF,TGCAGCGTCGAGGACCAGGAGAACACTGAAGCTTTCTTT
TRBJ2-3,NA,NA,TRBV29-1,CSVRRVAGTDTQYF,TGCAGCGTCCGAAGGGTAGCGGGCACAGATACGCAGTATTTT
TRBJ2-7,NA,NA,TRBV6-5,CASSYSVWDNYEQYF,TGTGCCAGCAGTTACTCGGTATGGGACAACTACGAGCAGTACTTC
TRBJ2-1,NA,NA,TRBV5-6,CASSLGSALFF,TGTGCCAGCAGCTTGGGAAGCGCACTGTTCTTC
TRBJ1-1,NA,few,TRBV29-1,CSVGFRLNTEAFF,TGCAGCGTTGGGTTCAGATTGAACACTGAAGCTTTCTTT
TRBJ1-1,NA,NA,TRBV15,CATSTPHTETEAFF,TGTGCCACCAGCACGCCACACACGGAAACTGAAGCTTTCTTT
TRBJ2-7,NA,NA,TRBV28,CASSFYSPTTYEQYF,TGTGCCAGCAGTTTTTATTCACCAACGACCTACGAGCAGTACTTC
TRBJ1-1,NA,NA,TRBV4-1,CASSQDIDRWFGNTEAFF,TGCGCCAGCAGCCAAGATATCGACCGGTGGTTCGGCAACACTGAAGCTTTCTTT
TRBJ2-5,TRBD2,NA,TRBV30,CAWGSGSETQYF,TGTGCCTGGGGGAGCGGGAGTGAGACCCAGTACTTC
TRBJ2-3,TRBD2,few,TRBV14,CASSHPGLAVTDTQYF,TGTGCCAGCAGCCACCCGGGACTAGCGGTCACAGATACGCAGTATTTT
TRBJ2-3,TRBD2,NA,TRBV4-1,CASSQSGLAGGPANTDTQYF,TGCGCCAGCAGCCAGTCCGGACTAGCGGGAGGGCCTGCCAACACAGATACGCAGTATTTT
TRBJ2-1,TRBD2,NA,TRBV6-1,CASSVAGDSYNEQFF,TGTGCCAGCAGTGTAGCGGGTGACTCCTACAATGAGCAGTTCTTC
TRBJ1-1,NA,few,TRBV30,CAWSVKVASGAFF,TGTGCCTGGAGTGTAAAGGTCGCCTCGGGAGCTTTCTTT
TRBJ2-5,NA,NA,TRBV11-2,CASSLTDLQETQYF,TGTGCCAGCAGCTTGACAGATCTGCAAGAGACCCAGTACTTC
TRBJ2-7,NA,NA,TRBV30,CAWSISSYEQYF,TGTGCCTGGAGTATTAGTTCTTACGAGCAGTACTTC
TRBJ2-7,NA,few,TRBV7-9,CASSDWAKGEQYF,TGTGCCAGTAGTGACTGGGCGAAAGGGGAGCAGTACTTC
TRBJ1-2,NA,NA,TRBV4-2,CASSQDLGGNGYTF,TGTGCCAGCAGCCAAGATTTAGGGGGTAACGGCTACACCTTC
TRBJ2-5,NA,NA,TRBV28,CASSLAGLGTQYF,TGTGCCAGCAGTTTAGCGGGATTGGGGACCCAGTACTTC
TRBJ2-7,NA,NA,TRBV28,CASRPRVKGSYEQYF,TGTGCCAGCAGGCCCCGGGTTAAGGGCTCCTACGAGCAGTACTTC
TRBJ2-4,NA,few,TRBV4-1,CASSHAFRENIQYF,TGCGCCAGCAGCCACGCGTTTCGGGAAAACATTCAGTACTTC
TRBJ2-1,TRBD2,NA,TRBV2,CASSESSGRYNEQFF,TGTGCCAGCAGTGAGTCTAGCGGGAGGTACAATGAGCAGTTCTTC
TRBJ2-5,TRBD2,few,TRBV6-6,CASNQRESGTQYF,TGTGCCAGCAATCAGCGGGAGTCTGGGACCCAGTACTTC
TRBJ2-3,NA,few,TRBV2,CASSGLAGTQYF,TGTGCCAGCAGTGGGCTAGCTGGTACGCAGTATTTT
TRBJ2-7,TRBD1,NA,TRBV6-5,CASSRDRFDYEQYF,TGTGCCAGCAGTAGGGACAGGTTTGACTACGAGCAGTACTTC
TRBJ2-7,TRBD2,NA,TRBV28,CASSPSGGSPFYEQYF,TGTGCCAGCAGTCCCTCGGGAGGGTCCCCATTCTACGAGCAGTACTTC
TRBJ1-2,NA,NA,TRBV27,CASSSVGFATPLGYTF,TGTGCCAGCAGTTCCGTAGGGTTTGCTACCCCTCTTGGCTACACCTTC
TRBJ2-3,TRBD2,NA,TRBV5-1,CASTSGYTDTQYF,TGCGCCAGCACTAGCGGATACACAGATACGCAGTATTTT
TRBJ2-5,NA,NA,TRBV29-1,CSVTVGETQYF,TGCAGCGTTACGGTTGGAGAGACCCAGTACTTC
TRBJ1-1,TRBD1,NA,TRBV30,CAWRVQGDTEAFF,TGTGCCTGGAGGGTACAGGGGGACACTGAAGCTTTCTTT
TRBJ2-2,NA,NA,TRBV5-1,CASSLGLGRQSDVLFF,TGCGCCAGCAGCTTGGGCCTCGGAAGGCAGTCGGACGTGCTGTTTTTT
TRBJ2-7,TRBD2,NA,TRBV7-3,CASSTTSGSYEQYF,TGTGCCAGCAGCACGACTAGCGGATCCTACGAGCAGTACTTC
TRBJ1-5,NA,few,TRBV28,CASGLTNQPQHF,TGTGCCAGCGGGTTGACCAATCAGCCCCAGCATTTT
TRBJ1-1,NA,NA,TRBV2,CASSVANTEAFF,TGTGCCAGCAGTGTGGCGAACACTGAAGCTTTCTTT
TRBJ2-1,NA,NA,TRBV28,CASTTGTYYNEQFF,TGTGCCAGCACGACCGGGACATACTACAATGAGCAGTTCTTC
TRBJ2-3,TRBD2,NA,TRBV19,CASSPGLAGADTQYF,TGTGCCAGTAGCCCAGGACTAGCGGGAGCAGATACGCAGTATTTT